The source of this T cell receptor (beta chain) is a study of technical replicates of blood from a handful of donors. Repertoires were generated with immunoSEQ multiplex PCR, while TCRdb's copy carries only in-frame clones and drops some. Among 59,000 or so clones, about 94% were seen once, and the ten largest hold roughly 4%. CDR1 MNHNY and CDR2 SVGAGI come from the germline V gene (reference sequence). There are 16 residues in the CDR3. V was pared by 8 bases and J by 0 bases, with 11 bases of the junction left unmatched. The sequenced sample consisted of PBMCs. The sequence came from a human donor in good health. Some clones in this sample may be carry-over from other donors' samples. V is TRBV6-6 and J is TRBJ2-5; 8 nucleotides agree with TRBD2. This CDR3 reads CASCRRREEYQETQYF. In nucleotides, the CDR3 is TGTGCCAGCTGTCGGAGGCGGGAGGAATACCAAGAGACCCAGTACTTC.